This TCR beta chain is from a study of shared clonotypes between healthy human individuals. Details on this clone: What it binds is unknown.

Both subsets, CD45RA+ naive and CD45RA-negative memory, were split from the CD4+ cells. General study points: Sampling used blood alone; tissue repertoires probably differ.

Germline V gene lookup returns CDR1 SNHLY and CDR2 FYNNEI. Trimming shortened V by 8 bases and J by 0 bases, and 4 bases separated the two germline ends. This CDR3 spans 11 amino acids. In the study's own analysis: Filtering differed for immunoSEQ, which gave only junction sequences without quality scores. Only in-frame clones appear in the TCRdb table, and some are missing; sequencing was by immunoSEQ multiplex PCR. V, J and clone size are those of that table, while D and trimming were read from the DNA. The data show about 510,000 clones, approximately 95% seen once. This rearrangement joins TRBV2 to TRBJ2-5; D remains unclear. The sample was naive CD4+ T cells sorted from blood. Subset described: CD45RA+ positively selected. This receptor was obtained from a woman between 25 and 40 years old in good health. For the CDR3, the DNA is TGTGCCAGCGGGTACCAAGAGACCCAGTACTTC. Its translation: CASGYQETQYF.